The source of this T cell receptor (beta chain) is a study of cytomegalovirus exposure and HLA in healthy donors. The PCR employed 60 Vbeta primers together with 13 Jbeta primers. Sequenced by immunoSEQ multiplex PCR; TCRdb stores in-frame clones only, minus some. The data show roughly 180,000 clones, 78% seen once. Trimming stripped 0 bases from V and 0 bases from J, with 11 bases between. CDR1 is LGHNA and CDR2 is YSLEER in the germline V gene. The CDR3 totals 16 residues. This receptor was identified in a woman aged 25 to 45 in good health and CMV-seropositive. The chain combines TRBV4-3 with TRBJ2-5, with D maybe TRBD2 (5 bases). The source material was PBMCs. CDR3 nucleotides: TGCGCCAGCAGCCAAGATTTTGGACTTAACCAAGAGACCCAGTACTTC. It translates to CASSQDFGLNQETQYF.